The next 4 T cell receptor beta chains were all read from a single sample in a study of blood T cell repertoires in COVID-19. The method was immunoSEQ multiplex PCR; TCRdb's version includes in-frame clones alone and lacks a portion of them. Of 150,000 to 200,000 clones listed, roughly three quarters are singletons. Sequenced input: peripheral blood. The origin of the receptors is an elderly woman with COVID-19, enrolled during active disease.

This rearrangement joins TRBV2 to TRBJ1-2; 9 nucleotides match TRBD1. This CDR3 spans 13 amino acids. Germline CDR1 and CDR2: SNHLY and FYNNEI. V lost 6 bases to trimming and J lost 3 bases; unmatched junction nucleotides: 2. The CDR3 nucleotides read TGTGCCAGCAGCGGGACAGGGCACTATGGCTACACCTTC. Translating gives CASSGTGHYGYTF.

J is TRBJ2-7 and V is TRBV3-1 (or the pseudogene TRBV3-2), with TRBD1 matching over 7 bases. This CDR3 spans 14 amino acids. The trim removed 4 bases at V and 6 bases at J, leaving 9 bases unmatched. Germline loops: CDR1 LGHDT, CDR2 YNNKEL (reference sequence). CDR3: CASSRVQGSLEQYF. Here the CDR3 DNA reads TGTGCCAGCAGCCGCGTACAGGGGAGTCTCGAGCAGTACTTC.

V gene TRBV10-2 combines with J gene TRBJ2-7; D is possibly TRBD1 (6 bases). The CDR3 is made up of 12 amino acids. The V end lost 8 bases, the J end lost 5 bases, and 13 bases lay between the germline ends. Germline V gene lookup returns CDR1 WSHSY and CDR2 SAAADI. The DNA for the CDR3 is TGCGCCAGCGGGGGCGAATTAAACGAGCAGTACTTC. It translates to CASGGELNEQYF.

Comment on this clone: This CDR3 is also generated by other DNA sequences in the sample. The V gene is TRBV5-1, the J gene TRBJ2-5, with 8 bases fitting TRBD2. Germline CDR1 and CDR2: SGHRS and YFSETQ. This CDR3 region has 14 residues. J gave up 1 base and V 2 bases, and 1 base lay outside the gene matches. CDR3 sequence: CASSLRGGQETQYF. The CDR3 bases are TGCGCCAGCAGCTTACGGGGGGGCCAAGAGACCCAGTACTTC.